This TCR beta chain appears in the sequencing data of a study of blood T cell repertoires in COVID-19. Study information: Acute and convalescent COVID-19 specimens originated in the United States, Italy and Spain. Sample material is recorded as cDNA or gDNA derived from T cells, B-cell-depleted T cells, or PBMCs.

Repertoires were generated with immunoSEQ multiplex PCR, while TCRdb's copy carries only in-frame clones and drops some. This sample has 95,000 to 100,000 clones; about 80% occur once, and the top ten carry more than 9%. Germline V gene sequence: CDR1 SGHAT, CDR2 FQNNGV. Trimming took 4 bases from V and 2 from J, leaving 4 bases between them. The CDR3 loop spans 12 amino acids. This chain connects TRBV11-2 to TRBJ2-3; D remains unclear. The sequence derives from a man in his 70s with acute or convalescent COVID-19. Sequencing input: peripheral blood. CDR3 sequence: CASSSHTDTQYF. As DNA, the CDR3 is TGTGCCAGCAGCTCCCACACAGATACGCAGTATTTT. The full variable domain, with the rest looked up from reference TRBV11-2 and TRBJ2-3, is EAGVAQSPRYKIIEKRQSVAFWCNPISGHATLYWYQQILGQGPKLLIQFQNNGVVDDSQLPKDRFSAERLKGVDSTLKIQPAKLEDSAVYLCASSSHTDTQYFGPGTRLTVL.